The rows below give T cell receptor beta chains drawn from one sample of a study of T-cell memory formation after mild COVID-19. MiXCR, run by TCRdb on the 5' RACE reads, gives a single entry per CDR3 protein. This sample has under 150,000 distinct CDR3 sequences, with approximately 22% found just once. The sample taken for sequencing was PBMCs or a T cell subset sorted from them (not recorded which). These receptors all come from a man younger than 35 who had mild COVID-19 (a few samples of this study predate the infection). Cell type and time point are not known. Both conserved end residues are part of each CDR3. The D gene is left open where the match is weak. Clone size, where shown, is once, few, many, or a class for clones that have expanded.

TRBV19	TRBJ1-5	TRBD1	few	CASSGPGQAPRQPQHF	TGTGCCAGTAGTGGGCCGGGACAGGCCCCACGGCAGCCCCAGCATTTT
TRBV20-1	TRBJ1-4	.	few	CSALGRLNEKLFF	TGCAGTGCATTGGGACGGCTGAATGAAAAACTGTTTTTT
TRBV2	TRBJ2-1	.	.	CASSEGGYNEQFF	TGTGCCAGCAGTGAGGGAGGTTACAATGAGCAGTTCTTC
TRBV11-2	TRBJ2-3	.	.	CASSLDEGRGTDTQYF	TGTGCCAGCAGCTTAGACGAGGGCAGGGGAACGGATACGCAGTATTTT
TRBV5-1	TRBJ2-6	.	few	CASSYSSGANVLTF	TGCGCCAGCAGCTACAGCTCTGGGGCCAACGTCCTGACTTTC
TRBV6-6	TRBJ2-3	TRBD2	.	CASSYSGVAGFPGTQYF	TGTGCCAGCAGTTACTCTGGGGTAGCGGGATTCCCGGGTACGCAGTATTTT
TRBV10-3	TRBJ2-2	.	.	CAISAGDTGELFF	TGTGCCATCAGTGCGGGGGACACCGGGGAGCTGTTTTTT
TRBV12-3/TRBV12-4	TRBJ2-1	TRBD2	few	CASSPGLAGVNNEQFF	TGTGCCAGCAGCCCAGGGCTAGCGGGAGTCAACAATGAGCAGTTCTTC
TRBV12-3/TRBV12-4	TRBJ1-1	TRBD1	few	CASSLGRGDTEAFF	TGTGCCAGCAGTTTAGGCAGGGGGGACACTGAAGCTTTCTTT
TRBV5-1	TRBJ2-3	TRBD2	.	CASSFELAGATDTQYF	TGCGCCAGCAGCTTCGAACTAGCGGGGGCCACAGATACGCAGTATTTT
TRBV7-3	TRBJ1-6	.	.	CASQETRGPYNSPLHF	TGTGCCAGCCAAGAGACGAGGGGCCCCTATAATTCACCCCTCCACTTT
TRBV30	TRBJ2-3	.	few	CAGDTRRTQYF	TGTGCCGGGGACACCCGGCGGACGCAGTATTTT
TRBV6-5	TRBJ2-1	TRBD2	many	CASSPGGAAASYNEQFF	TGTGCCAGCAGCCCCGGGGGGGCGGCGGCTTCCTACAATGAGCAGTTCTTC
TRBV2	TRBJ1-4	TRBD1	.	CASSEDRVGEKLFF	TGTGCCAGCAGTGAGGACAGGGTGGGGGAAAAACTGTTTTTT
TRBV7-3	TRBJ2-1	.	.	CASSSDVTVSYNEQFF	TGTGCCAGCAGCTCGGACGTGACGGTCTCCTACAATGAGCAGTTCTTC